Included here is one TCR beta chain sequence, with context. Profiled with immunoSEQ multiplex PCR; TCRdb holds only in-frame clones, not every one. Among around 170,000 clones listed, more than 80% were seen once. This specimen comes from a study of blood T cell repertoires in COVID-19. Participants had their cohort set by participant-reported clinical history. V lost 3 bases and J lost 2; bases outside the gene matches: 6. CDR3 size: 15 residues. The germline CDR1 and CDR2 sequences are MDHEN and SYDVKM. V usage is TRBV28 and J usage is TRBJ1-2, with 7 positions matching TRBD1. Sequenced: PBMCs or T cells enriched from blood (not recorded which). The source of this sequence is a man in his fifties or sixties who had recovered from COVID-19. In DNA, the CDR3 is TGTGCCAGCAGTTTGAGGGACAGACAGAACTATGGCTACACCTTC. Translating it yields CASSLRDRQNYGYTF.